Presented here are 25 T cell receptor beta chains from one specimen sequenced in a study of T cell repertoires in cytomegalovirus infection. Antigens of these TCRs are unknown. TCRdb itself ran the reads through MiXCR, one entry per CDR3 protein. Of roughly 700,000 distinct CDR3 sequences in the sample, around a third were seen once. The sequencing here drew on cultured PBMCs, taken from culture after CMV antigen stimulation. These receptors were collected from a human donor in good health (CMV status not recorded). Some clones in this sample may be carry-over from other donors' samples.

The chain employs TRBV7-2 and TRBJ2-7; 8 bases fit TRBD1. The CDR3 is 15 amino acids. V gave up 5 bases and J gave up 3 bases; unmatched junction bases: 9. Germline V gene lookup returns CDR1 SGHTA and CDR2 FQGNSA. CDR3 region: CASSDYRGRIYEQYF. The CDR3 nucleotides are TGTGCCAGCAGCGATTACAGGGGGAGGATCTACGAGCAGTACTTC.

This clonotype occurred a few times. V usage is TRBV7-8 and J usage is TRBJ2-1, with D perhaps TRBD2 (5 bases). Germline V gene lookup returns CDR1 SGHVS and CDR2 FQNEAQ. V lost 5 bases and J 15 bases, leaving 20 bases between the germline ends. The CDR3 contains 13 residues. CDR3 protein: CASSKPGLGLLFF. The DNA of the CDR3 is TGTGCCAGCAGCAAACCTGGACTGGGCCTTCTGTTCTTC.

This chain connects TRBV6-6 to TRBJ2-3; 8 positions agree with TRBD2. The V gene end was trimmed by 11 bases and the J gene end by 0 bases; junction bases not matched to a gene: 7. The germline gives CDR1 MNHNY, CDR2 SVGAGI (reference sequence). CDR3 length: 14 amino acids. This chain's CDR3 is CASRRGESTDTQYF. The CDR3 DNA reads as TGTGCCTCCCGGCGGGGGGAGAGCACAGATACGCAGTATTTT.

The chain has TRBV27 and TRBJ2-1, with 8 positions matching TRBD2. V was pared by 5 bases and J by 6 bases, with 9 bases of the junction left unmatched. Germline V lookup: CDR1 MNHEY, CDR2 SMNVEV (reference sequence). The CDR3 has 15 amino acids. CDR3: CASSIRTSPSNEQFF. CDR3 in DNA: TGTGCCAGCAGTATCCGGACTAGCCCGAGCAATGAGCAGTTCTTC.

V usage is TRBV6-1 and J usage is TRBJ2-1, with D perhaps matching TRBD2 (6 bases). The V gene's germline CDR1 is MNHNS and CDR2 SASEGT. This CDR3 is built from 13 residues. Trimming shortened V by 10 bases and J by 0 bases, and 10 bases separated the two germline ends. The CDR3 reads CATTEGSYNEQFF. CDR3 DNA: TGTGCCACCACGGAGGGCTCCTACAATGAGCAGTTCTTC.

The V call is TRBV7-2, the J call TRBJ2-1, with 7 bases matching TRBD2. J gave up 4 bases and V 1 base, and 7 bases lay outside the gene matches. This CDR3 has 16 residues. In germline, CDR1 is SGHTA, CDR2 FQGNSA. The CDR3 here is CASSLGGGSIYNEQFF. Here the CDR3 DNA reads TGTGCCAGCAGCTTAGGGGGCGGGAGTATTTACAATGAGCAGTTCTTC.

The chain uses TRBV4-2 and TRBJ2-3, with 11 positions matching TRBD2. Germline V gene data show CDR1 as LGHNA and CDR2 as YNFKEQ. Trimming removed 1 base from V and 2 bases from J; junction bases left unmatched: 5. This CDR3 spans 17 amino acids. CDR3 residues: CASSQALAGGNTDTQYF. The CDR3 nucleotides read TGTGCCAGCAGCCAAGCCTTAGCGGGGGGGAACACAGATACGCAGTATTTT.

V and J are TRBV11-2 and TRBJ2-5, with D possibly TRBD2 on 5 matching bases. Trimming cost V 5 bases and J 5 bases, with 18 bases left between them. The CDR3 length is 15 residues. Germline lookup yields CDR1 SGHAT and CDR2 FQNNGV. CDR3 coding DNA: TGTGCCAGCAGCCCAGTGCGGGTTGTGAGGGAGACCCAGTACTTC. Protein sequence: CASSPVRVVRETQYF.

This clonotype has a handful of counts. This chain connects TRBV28 to TRBJ1-3; D ambiguous. The ends were cut back, 5 bases at V and 2 bases at J, with 10 bases in the middle. The CDR3 has 14 residues. Germline loops: CDR1 MDHEN, CDR2 SYDVKM. The CDR3 nucleotides are TGTGCCAGCAGTCTCCCGGGCCCTGGAAACACCATATATTTT. Protein product: CASSLPGPGNTIYF.

This clonotype turned up a few times. This chain links TRBV6-5 with TRBJ2-1, with 10 bases that match TRBD1. The trim removed 3 bases at V and 8 bases at J, leaving 4 bases unmatched. CDR3 length: 14 residues. Germline CDR1 is MNHEY and CDR2 is SVGAGI. The CDR3 is CASSYAGTGDEQFF. CDR3 DNA sequence: TGTGCCAGCAGTTATGCTGGGACAGGGGATGAGCAGTTCTTC.

The chain combines TRBV6-1 with TRBJ2-3, with D perhaps TRBD1 or TRBD2 (5 bases each). Germline-derived CDR1 and CDR2 are MNHNS and SASEGT. This CDR3 is 14 amino acids long. Trimming left V 7 bases short and J 1 base short, with 12 bases between. CDR3 nucleotide sequence: TGTGCCAGCACCCCTTGGGACGGCACAGATACGCAGTATTTT. Its translation is CASTPWDGTDTQYF.

This chain joins TRBV4-2 and TRBJ2-3, with TRBD1 matching 10 bases. V lost 0 bases and J lost 6; bases outside the gene matches: 9. Germline V gene data show CDR1 as LGHNA and CDR2 as YNFKEQ. The CDR3 is made up of 17 amino acids. CDR3 coding DNA: TGTGCCAGCAGCCAAGAGTGGACAGGGGGAAACATGGATACGCAGTATTTT. Translating gives CASSQEWTGGNMDTQYF.

V gene TRBV6-6 combines with J gene TRBJ2-1; 11 nucleotides match TRBD1. The CDR3 has 15 residues. Germline V gene lookup returns CDR1 MNHNY and CDR2 SVGAGI (reference sequence). Losses at the gene ends were 6 bases for V and 7 bases for J; bases not matched to a gene: 8. The chain's CDR3 is CASSHGDRGGNEQFF. The CDR3 DNA is TGTGCCAGCAGCCACGGGGACAGGGGGGGGAATGAGCAGTTCTTC.

The V call is TRBV3-1, the J call TRBJ2-7; D is possibly TRBD1 (6 bases). Germline V CDR1 and CDR2: LGHDT, YNNKEL (reference sequence). The CDR3 length is 13 residues. V lost 3 bases and J 4 bases, leaving 10 bases between the germline ends. The DNA of the CDR3 is TGTGCCAGCAGCCAGGGGACACTTTACGAGCAGTACTTC. This encodes CASSQGTLYEQYF.

A few counts support this clonotype. The rearrangement links TRBV20-1 to TRBJ2-7, with D possibly matching TRBD2 (6 bases). This CDR3 is built from 14 residues. In germline, CDR1 is DFQATT, CDR2 SNEGSKA (reference sequence). V lost 3 bases and J 2 bases, leaving 14 bases between the germline ends. The CDR3 loop is CSAREPSATYEQYF. The DNA for the CDR3 is TGCAGTGCTAGGGAGCCTAGCGCAACCTACGAGCAGTACTTC.

The chain employs TRBV24-1 and TRBJ2-3; D is undetermined. The germline V and J ends were trimmed by 3 bases and 2 bases, with 8 bases remaining between them. The germline CDR1 and CDR2 sequences are KGHDR and SFDVKD. The CDR3 length is 14 residues. CDR3 DNA sequence: TGTGCCACCAGTGATACAAGCGCCACAGATACGCAGTATTTT. Translating it yields CATSDTSATDTQYF.

The V call is TRBV20-1, the J call TRBJ2-2; D gene ambiguous. CDR3 length equals 13 residues. The germline V and J ends were trimmed by 3 bases and 8 bases, with 13 bases remaining between them. The germline V gene encodes CDR1 DFQATT and CDR2 SNEGSKA (reference sequence). This CDR3 is CSARRLISGELFF. CDR3 nucleotide sequence: TGCAGTGCTAGGCGTTTAATTTCAGGGGAGCTGTTTTTT.

This clonotype was detected a few times. The gene calls are TRBV12-3 or TRBV12-4 and TRBJ1-2; D unclear. V shed 9 bases and J shed 0 bases, with 11 bases lying between them. CDR3 size: 13 residues. The DNA of the CDR3 is TGTGCCAGGCGGCCCAGCTCTAACTATGGCTACACCTTC. The encoded protein is CARRPSSNYGYTF.

J is TRBJ2-1 and V is TRBV7-2; D possibly corresponds to TRBD1 (6 bases). The CDR3 covers 15 residues. With 1 base removed from V and 5 bases from J, the gap between germline ends came to 12 bases. Germline CDR1 is SGHTA and CDR2 is FQGNSA. CDR3 in amino acids: CASSLGTALNNEQFF. The DNA for the CDR3 is TGTGCCAGCAGCTTAGGGACAGCCCTTAACAATGAGCAGTTCTTC.

This clonotype has at least ten counts. V gene TRBV7-9 combines with J gene TRBJ1-1, with D uncertain. The CDR3 runs to 12 residues. V was pared by 3 bases and J by 8 bases, with 10 bases between. Germline CDR1 SEHNR, CDR2 FQNEAQ (reference sequence). CDR3 sequence: CASSFGRAEAFF. Written as DNA, the CDR3 is TGTGCCAGCAGCTTCGGGAGGGCAGAAGCTTTCTTT.

This clonotype was found many times. V is TRBV12-3 or TRBV12-4 and J is TRBJ1-5; no clear D. V was trimmed by 3 bases and J by 1 base, leaving 10 bases between them. This CDR3 is built from 15 residues. The CDR3 DNA reads as TGTGCCAGCAGTTTTATCGGTTTCAGCAATCAGCCCCAGCATTTT. The encoded protein is CASSFIGFSNQPQHF.

The rearrangement uses TRBV19 and TRBJ1-6; D is unclear. CDR3 size: 15 residues. CDR1 is LNHDA, CDR2 SQIVND, per germline (reference sequence). Trimming took 7 bases from V and 9 from J, leaving 19 bases between them. The CDR3 here is CASNLGAVPGSPLHF. The CDR3 nucleotides read TGTGCCAGTAACCTGGGTGCGGTGCCAGGTTCACCCCTCCACTTT.

In its sample, this clonotype was seen a few times. The germline gene is not matched at one end of the junction; a read error may be the cause. The V gene is TRBV7-8, the J gene TRBJ2-5; maybe TRBD2 (5 bases). Germline assignment: CDR1 SGHVS and CDR2 FQNEAQ. This CDR3 has 13 amino acids. CDR3 DNA: TGTGCCAGCAGCCCAGGCGGGCAAGGGACCCAGTACTTC. Protein product: CASSPGGQGTQYF.

The CDR3 nucleotides are TGTGCCAGTAGTTTTGACACAAACATAAACACTGAAGCTTTCTTT. Amino acids: CASSFDTNINTEAFF. V is TRBV19 and J is TRBJ1-1; D gene uncertain. Germline values: CDR1 LNHDA, CDR2 SQIVND (reference sequence). Trimming removed 5 bases from V and 2 bases from J, with 15 bases in between. CDR3 length: 15 residues.

The J gene is TRBJ2-6, the V gene TRBV7-4; the D gene is possibly TRBD1 (5 bases). CDR3 size: 18 residues. In germline, CDR1 is SGHVT, CDR2 SQSDAQ. Trimming stripped 1 base from V and 4 bases from J, with 17 bases between. DNA of the CDR3: TGTGCCAGCAGCTTAGGAACAGGTTCATCTCCCGGGGCCAACGTCCTGACTTTC. Its protein is CASSLGTGSSPGANVLTF.